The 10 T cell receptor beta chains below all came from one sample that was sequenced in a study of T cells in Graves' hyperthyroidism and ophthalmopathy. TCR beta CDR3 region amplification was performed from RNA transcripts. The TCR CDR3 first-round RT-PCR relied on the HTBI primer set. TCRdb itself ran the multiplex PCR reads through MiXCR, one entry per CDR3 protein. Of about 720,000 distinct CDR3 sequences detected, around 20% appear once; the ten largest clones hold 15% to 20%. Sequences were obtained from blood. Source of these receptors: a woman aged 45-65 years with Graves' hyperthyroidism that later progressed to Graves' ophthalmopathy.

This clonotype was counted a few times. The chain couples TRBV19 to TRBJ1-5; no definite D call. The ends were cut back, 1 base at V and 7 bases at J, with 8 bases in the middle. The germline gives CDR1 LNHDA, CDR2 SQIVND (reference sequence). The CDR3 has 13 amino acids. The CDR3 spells CASSIVREQPQHF. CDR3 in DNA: TGTGCCAGTAGTATAGTAAGGGAACAGCCCCAGCATTTT.

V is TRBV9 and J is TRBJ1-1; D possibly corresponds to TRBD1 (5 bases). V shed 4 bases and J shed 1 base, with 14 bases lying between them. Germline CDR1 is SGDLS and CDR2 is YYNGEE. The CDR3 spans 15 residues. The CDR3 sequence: CASSPPGGENTEAFF. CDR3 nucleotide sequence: TGTGCCAGCAGCCCCCCGGGGGGGGAGAACACTGAAGCTTTCTTT.

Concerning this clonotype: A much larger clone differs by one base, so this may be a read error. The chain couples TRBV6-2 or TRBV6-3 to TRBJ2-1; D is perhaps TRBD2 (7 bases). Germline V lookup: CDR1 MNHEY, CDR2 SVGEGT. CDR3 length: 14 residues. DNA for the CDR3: TGTGCCAGCAGCGGCGGGGGCCTGGTGAATGAGCAGCTCTTC. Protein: CASSGGGLVNEQLF.

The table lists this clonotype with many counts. CDR3 residues: CASSQSGSYGYTF. The CDR3 DNA is TGTGCCAGCAGCCAAAGCGGGAGCTATGGCTACACCTTC. The chain carries TRBV3-1 and TRBJ1-2; D gene ambiguous. This CDR3 contains 13 residues. Germline lookup yields CDR1 LGHDT and CDR2 YNNKEL (reference sequence). Trimming shortened V by 2 bases and J by 4 bases, and 8 bases separated the two germline ends.

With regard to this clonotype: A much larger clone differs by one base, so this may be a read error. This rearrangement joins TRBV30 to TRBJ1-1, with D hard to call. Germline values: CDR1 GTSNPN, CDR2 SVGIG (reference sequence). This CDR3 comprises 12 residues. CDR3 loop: CAWRSLNAEAFF. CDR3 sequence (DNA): TGTGCCTGGAGAAGTTTGAACGCTGAAGCTTTCTTT.

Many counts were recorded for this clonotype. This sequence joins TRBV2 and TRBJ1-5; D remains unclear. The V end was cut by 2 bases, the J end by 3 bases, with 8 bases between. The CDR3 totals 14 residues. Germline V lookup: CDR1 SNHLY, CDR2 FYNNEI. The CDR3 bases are TGTGCCAGCAGTGAATATGACAACAATCAGCCCCAGCATTTT. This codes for CASSEYDNNQPQHF.

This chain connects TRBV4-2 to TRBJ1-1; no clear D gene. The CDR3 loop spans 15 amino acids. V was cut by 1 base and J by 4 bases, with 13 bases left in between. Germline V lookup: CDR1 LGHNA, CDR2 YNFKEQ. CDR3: CASSQGVGVSTEAFF. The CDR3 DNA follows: TGTGCCAGCAGCCAAGGGGTAGGAGTGAGCACTGAAGCTTTCTTT.

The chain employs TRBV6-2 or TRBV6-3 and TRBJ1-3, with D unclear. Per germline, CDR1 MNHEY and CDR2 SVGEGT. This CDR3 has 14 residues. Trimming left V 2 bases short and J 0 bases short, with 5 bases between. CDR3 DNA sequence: TGTGCCAGCAGTTACCTCCCCTCTGGAAACACCATATATTTT. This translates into CASSYLPSGNTIYF.

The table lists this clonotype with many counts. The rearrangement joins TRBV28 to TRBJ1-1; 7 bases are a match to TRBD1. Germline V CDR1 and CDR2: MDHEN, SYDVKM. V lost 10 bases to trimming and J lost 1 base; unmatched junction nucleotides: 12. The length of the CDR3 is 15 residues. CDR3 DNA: TGTGCCACCAACATAATGGGGACAGCGAACACTGAAGCTTTCTTT. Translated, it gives CATNIMGTANTEAFF.

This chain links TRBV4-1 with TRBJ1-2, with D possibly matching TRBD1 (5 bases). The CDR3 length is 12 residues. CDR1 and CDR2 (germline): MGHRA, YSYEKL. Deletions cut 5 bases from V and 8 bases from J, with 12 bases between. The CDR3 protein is CASSDRVWGYTF. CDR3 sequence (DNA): TGCGCCAGCAGCGACAGAGTATGGGGCTACACCTTC.